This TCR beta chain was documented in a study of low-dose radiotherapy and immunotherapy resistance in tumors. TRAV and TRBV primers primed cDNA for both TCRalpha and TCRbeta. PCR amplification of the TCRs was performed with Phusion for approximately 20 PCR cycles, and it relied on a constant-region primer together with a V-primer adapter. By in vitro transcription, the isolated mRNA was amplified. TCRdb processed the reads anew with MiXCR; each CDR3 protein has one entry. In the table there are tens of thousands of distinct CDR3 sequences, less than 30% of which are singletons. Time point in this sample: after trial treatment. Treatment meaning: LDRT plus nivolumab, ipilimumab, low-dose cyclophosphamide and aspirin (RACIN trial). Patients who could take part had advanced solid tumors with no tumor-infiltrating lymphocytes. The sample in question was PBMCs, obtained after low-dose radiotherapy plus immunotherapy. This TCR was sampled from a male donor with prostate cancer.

This CDR3 reads CASSQDPSTGELFF. CDR3 DNA sequence: TGCGCCAGCAGCCAAGATCCCAGCACCGGGGAGCTGTTTTTT. J is TRBJ2-2 and V is TRBV4-1, with D uncertain. With 0 bases removed from V and 4 bases from J, the gap between germline ends came to 6 bases. This CDR3 has 14 residues. Germline V gives CDR1 MGHRA, CDR2 YSYEKL.